The clone carrying this T cell receptor (beta chain) was picked up a small number of times. The antigen is undetermined. Mismatch with germline at one junction end may stem from a read error. The sample is drawn from a study of T cells after yellow fever vaccination. Findings and caveats of the study: Reappearance after the booster was seen for most primary-vaccination clones, at 95% to 97% CD4 and 85% to 90% CD8. The appearance of a small share of clonotypes in both CD4 and CD8 compartments was observed. In FACS-sorted repertoires, abundant clonotypes from the bulk population could appear as contaminants.

Universal primer sites and UMIs were introduced during 5'RACE template-switching synthesis of TCR cDNA. MiXCR was run by TCRdb on the 5' RACE reads, yielding one entry per CDR3 protein. This table holds some 500,000 distinct CDR3 sequences, about 14% found once. Germline V gene data show CDR1 as SSHAT and CDR2 as FNYEAQ (reference sequence). CDR3 length: 13 amino acids. The sequenced sample was PBMCs, obtained on the day of the yellow fever booster vaccination. J is TRBJ2-1 and V is TRBV7-7; no firm D call. The sequence was obtained from a man aged 30 to 39 who received the YFV17D yellow fever vaccine. The CDR3 DNA follows: TGTGCTAGCAGCCCCGACCCTGGGAATGAGCAGTTCTTC. Translation: CASSPDPGNEQFF.